These 6 T cell receptor beta chains were all obtained from the same sample, sequenced in a study of T-cell reconstitution after alpha-beta-depleted transplantation in children. Unique molecular identifiers were used in preparing the TCRbeta library. MiXCR was run by TCRdb on the PCR reads, yielding one entry per CDR3 protein. The sample includes around 500,000 distinct CDR3 sequences, roughly 23% of them seen just once. This material consisted of PBMCs, mostly from graft donor cells, taken 360 days after TCRalphabeta/CD19-depleted stem cell transplant. These receptors all stem from a boy under two years old who had a stem cell transplant for acute myeloid leukemia, so the T cells may come from the graft donor.

V usage is TRBV13 and J usage is TRBJ2-1, with D possibly TRBD1 on 6 matching bases. This CDR3 contains 15 residues. Germline CDR1 and CDR2: PRHDT and FYEKMQ (reference sequence). V dropped 5 bases and J dropped 3 bases, with 14 bases sitting between them. CDR3 nucleotide sequence: TGTGCCAGCAGCACCCGGGACAAGATCTACAATGAGCAGTTCTTC. Protein product: CASSTRDKIYNEQFF.

This clonotype showed up many times. The chain carries TRBV12-3 or TRBV12-4 and TRBJ2-2; the D is unclear. V lost 1 base, J lost 1 base, and 7 bases lay in between. CDR3 size: 15 residues. The CDR3 reads CASSLVLENTGELFF. The CDR3 DNA sequence: TGTGCCAGCAGTTTAGTGCTGGAGAACACCGGGGAGCTGTTTTTT.

The rearrangement links TRBV3-1 to TRBJ2-3; D gene uncertain. Per germline, CDR1 LGHDT and CDR2 YNNKEL (reference sequence). The CDR3 extends over 14 amino acids. Trimming pared 1 base from V and 4 bases from J, leaving 9 bases between. This chain's CDR3 is CASSQALIPDTQYF. CDR3 DNA sequence: TGTGCCAGCAGCCAAGCCCTGATCCCAGATACGCAGTATTTT.

The CDR3 region is CASSLPNRDETQYF. The CDR3 DNA is TGCGCCAGCAGCCTACCGAACAGGGATGAGACCCAGTACTTC. The chain couples TRBV5-1 to TRBJ2-5, with D perhaps TRBD1 (6 bases). This CDR3 is 14 amino acids long. Germline CDR1 and CDR2: SGHRS and YFSETQ. The V end was cut by 4 bases, the J end by 5 bases, with 15 bases between.

This rearrangement joins TRBV10-2 to TRBJ1-4; D perhaps matches TRBD1 (5 bases). Looked up from germline, CDR1 is WSHSY and CDR2 is SAAADI. The CDR3 loop spans 15 amino acids. Trimming took off 5 bases at V and 0 bases at J, with 10 bases between the two ends. The CDR3: CASSRVGATNEKLFF. The CDR3 nucleotides read TGCGCCAGCAGTCGAGTGGGGGCAACTAATGAAAAACTGTTTTTT.

This chain uses TRBV28 with TRBJ1-5, with D uncertain. Trimming stripped 7 bases from V and 4 bases from J, with 11 bases between. Per the germline V gene, CDR1 is MDHEN and CDR2 is SYDVKM. The CDR3 is 13 residues long. The CDR3 nucleotides read TGTGCCAGCATCCAAAGGCAGAATCAGCCCCAGCATTTT. Residues: CASIQRQNQPQHF.